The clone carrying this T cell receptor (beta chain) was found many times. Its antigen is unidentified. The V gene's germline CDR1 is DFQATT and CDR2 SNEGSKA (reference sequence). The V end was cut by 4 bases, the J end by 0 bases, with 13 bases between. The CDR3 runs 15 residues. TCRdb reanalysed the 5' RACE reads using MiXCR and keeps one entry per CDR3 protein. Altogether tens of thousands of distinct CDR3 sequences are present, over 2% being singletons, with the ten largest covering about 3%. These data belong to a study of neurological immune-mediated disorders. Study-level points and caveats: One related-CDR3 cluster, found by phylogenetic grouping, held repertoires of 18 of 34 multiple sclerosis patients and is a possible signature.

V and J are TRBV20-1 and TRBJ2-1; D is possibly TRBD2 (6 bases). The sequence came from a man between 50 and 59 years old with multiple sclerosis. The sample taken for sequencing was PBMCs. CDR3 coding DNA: TGCAGTGCTACCGACCAGGAGGGCTCCTACAATGAGCAGTTCTTC. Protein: CSATDQEGSYNEQFF.